This T cell receptor beta chain was identified in a study of PD-1 blockade in classical Hodgkin lymphoma. Brentuximab vedotin exposure varied, and every patient relapsed after autologous stem cell transplantation. V was clipped by 0 bases and J by 6 bases, with 8 bases between them. Germline V gives CDR1 GTSNPN, CDR2 SVGIG (reference sequence). This CDR3 contains 12 residues. Method: immunoSEQ multiplex PCR; TCRdb's copy keeps in-frame clones and lacks some. Among approximately 65,000 clones, around 89% were seen once, and the ten largest hold about an eighth. This chain links TRBV30 with TRBJ1-1; maybe TRBD1 (6 bases). The sequencing used peripheral blood mononuclear cells (PBMCs), collected at baseline. The source of this sequence is a human donor with classical Hodgkin lymphoma. The DNA for the CDR3 is TGTGCCTGGAGTGTAACAGGGTCTGAAGCTTTCTTT. Its translation: CAWSVTGSEAFF.